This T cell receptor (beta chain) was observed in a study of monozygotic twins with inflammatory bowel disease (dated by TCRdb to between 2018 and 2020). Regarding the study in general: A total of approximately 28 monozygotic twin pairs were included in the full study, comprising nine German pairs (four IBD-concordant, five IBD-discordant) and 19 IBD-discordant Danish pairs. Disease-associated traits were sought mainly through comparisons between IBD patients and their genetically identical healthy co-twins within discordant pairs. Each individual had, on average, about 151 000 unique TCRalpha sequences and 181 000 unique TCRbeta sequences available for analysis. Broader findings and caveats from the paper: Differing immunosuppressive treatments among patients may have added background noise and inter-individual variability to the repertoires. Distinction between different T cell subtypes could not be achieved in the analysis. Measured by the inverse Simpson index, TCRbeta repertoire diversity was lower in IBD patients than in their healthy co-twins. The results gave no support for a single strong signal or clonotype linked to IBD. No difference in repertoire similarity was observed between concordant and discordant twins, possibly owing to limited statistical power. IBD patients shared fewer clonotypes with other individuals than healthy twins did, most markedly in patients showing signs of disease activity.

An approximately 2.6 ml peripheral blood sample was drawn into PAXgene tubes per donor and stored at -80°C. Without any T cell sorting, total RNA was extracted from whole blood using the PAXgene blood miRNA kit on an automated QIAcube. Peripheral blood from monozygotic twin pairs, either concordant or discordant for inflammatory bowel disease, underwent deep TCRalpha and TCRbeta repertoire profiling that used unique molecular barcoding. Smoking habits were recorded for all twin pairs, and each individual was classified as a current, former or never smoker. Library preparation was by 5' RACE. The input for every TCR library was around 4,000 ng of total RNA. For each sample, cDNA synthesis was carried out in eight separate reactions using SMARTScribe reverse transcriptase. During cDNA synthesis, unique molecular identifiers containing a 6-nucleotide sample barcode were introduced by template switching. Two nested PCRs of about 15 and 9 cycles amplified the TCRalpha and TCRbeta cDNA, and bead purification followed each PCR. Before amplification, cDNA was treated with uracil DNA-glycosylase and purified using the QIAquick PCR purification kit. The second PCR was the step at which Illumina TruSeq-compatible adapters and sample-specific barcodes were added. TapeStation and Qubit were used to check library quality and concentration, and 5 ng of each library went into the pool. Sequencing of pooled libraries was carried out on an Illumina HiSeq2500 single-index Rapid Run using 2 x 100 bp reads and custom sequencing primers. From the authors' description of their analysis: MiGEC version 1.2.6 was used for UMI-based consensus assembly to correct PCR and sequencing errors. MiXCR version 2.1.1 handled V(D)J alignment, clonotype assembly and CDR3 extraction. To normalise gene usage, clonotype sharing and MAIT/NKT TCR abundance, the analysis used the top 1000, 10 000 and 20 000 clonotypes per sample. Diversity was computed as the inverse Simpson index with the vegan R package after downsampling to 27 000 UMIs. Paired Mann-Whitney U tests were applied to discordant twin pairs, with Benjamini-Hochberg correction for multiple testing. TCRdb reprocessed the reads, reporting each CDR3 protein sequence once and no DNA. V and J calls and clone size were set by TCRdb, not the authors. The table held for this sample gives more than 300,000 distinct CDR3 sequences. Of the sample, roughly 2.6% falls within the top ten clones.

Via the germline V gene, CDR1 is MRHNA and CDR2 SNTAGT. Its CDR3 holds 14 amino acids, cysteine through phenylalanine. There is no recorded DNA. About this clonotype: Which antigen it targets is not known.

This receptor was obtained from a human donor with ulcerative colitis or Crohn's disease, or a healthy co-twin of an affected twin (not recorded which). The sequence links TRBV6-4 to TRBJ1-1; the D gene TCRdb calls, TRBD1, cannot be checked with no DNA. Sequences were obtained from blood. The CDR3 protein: CASSQHPVDTEAFF.